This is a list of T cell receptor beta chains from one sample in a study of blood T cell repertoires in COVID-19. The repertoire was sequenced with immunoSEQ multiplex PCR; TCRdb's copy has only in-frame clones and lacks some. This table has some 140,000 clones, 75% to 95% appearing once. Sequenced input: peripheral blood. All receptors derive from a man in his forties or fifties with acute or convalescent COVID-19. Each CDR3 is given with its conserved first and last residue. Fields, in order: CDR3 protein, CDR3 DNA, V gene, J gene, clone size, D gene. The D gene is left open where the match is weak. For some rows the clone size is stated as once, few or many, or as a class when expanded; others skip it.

CDR3 protein: CASSARPGQFTGELFF
CDR3 DNA: TGTGCCAGCAGCGCCCGCCCGGGACAGTTCACCGGGGAGCTGTTTTTT
V gene: TRBV9
J gene: TRBJ2-2
clone size: NA
D gene: TRBD1

CDR3 protein: CASSQDRSTDTQYF
CDR3 DNA: TGCGCCAGCAGCCAAGATCGGAGCACAGATACGCAGTATTTT
V gene: TRBV4-3
J gene: TRBJ2-3
clone size: NA
D gene: NA

CDR3 protein: CASSLPSRGGPYNEQFF
CDR3 DNA: TGTGCCAGCAGCTTACCCTCCCGGGGGGGCCCCTACAATGAGCAGTTCTTC
V gene: TRBV5-4
J gene: TRBJ2-1
clone size: NA
D gene: TRBD2

CDR3 protein: CASSAGGPNSPLHF
CDR3 DNA: TGCGCCAGCAGCGCAGGGGGCCCAAATTCACCCCTCCACTTT
V gene: TRBV5-1
J gene: TRBJ1-6
clone size: NA
D gene: TRBD1

CDR3 protein: CASSFGGLAKNIQYF
CDR3 DNA: TGTGCCAGTAGTTTCGGCGGGCTAGCCAAAAACATTCAGTACTTC
V gene: TRBV19
J gene: TRBJ2-4
clone size: NA
D gene: NA

CDR3 protein: CASRITGQGTEAFF
CDR3 DNA: TGTGCCAGCAGAATAACAGGGCAGGGCACTGAAGCTTTCTTT
V gene: TRBV27
J gene: TRBJ1-1
clone size: few
D gene: NA

CDR3 protein: CAWSWGGVGQPQHF
CDR3 DNA: TGTGCCTGGAGTTGGGGGGGCGTCGGTCAGCCCCAGCATTTT
V gene: TRBV30
J gene: TRBJ1-5
clone size: NA
D gene: NA

CDR3 protein: CASSITGDSEAFF
CDR3 DNA: TGTGCCAGCAGTATAACCGGGGACTCTGAAGCTTTCTTT
V gene: TRBV27
J gene: TRBJ1-1
clone size: NA
D gene: NA

CDR3 protein: CASSRDRANTEAFF
CDR3 DNA: TGTGCCAGTAGTAGGGACAGGGCGAACACTGAAGCTTTCTTT
V gene: TRBV19
J gene: TRBJ1-1
clone size: NA
D gene: TRBD1

CDR3 protein: CASSRSVEEKLFF
CDR3 DNA: TGTGCCAGTAGCCGCTCGGTGGAGGAAAAACTGTTTTTT
V gene: TRBV19
J gene: TRBJ1-4
clone size: once
D gene: NA

CDR3 protein: CASSPQGQGNEQYF
CDR3 DNA: TGTGCCAGCTCACCACAGGGACAGGGGAATGAGCAGTACTTC
V gene: TRBV18
J gene: TRBJ2-7
clone size: NA
D gene: TRBD1

CDR3 protein: CASSPTDRVGEQYF
CDR3 DNA: TGTGCCAGCAGTCCCACGGACAGGGTTGGCGAGCAGTACTTC
V gene: TRBV28
J gene: TRBJ2-7
clone size: NA
D gene: TRBD1

CDR3 protein: CATSLDRAYYGYTF
CDR3 DNA: TGTGCCACCAGCCTCGACAGGGCTTACTATGGCTACACCTTC
V gene: TRBV15
J gene: TRBJ1-2
clone size: NA
D gene: TRBD1

CDR3 protein: CASSRPGQPSTDTQYF
CDR3 DNA: TGTGCCAGCTCACGACCGGGACAACCTAGCACAGATACGCAGTATTTT
V gene: TRBV18
J gene: TRBJ2-3
clone size: once
D gene: NA

CDR3 protein: CASSSGSRSYNEQFF
CDR3 DNA: TGTGCCAGTAGTAGCGGGAGCCGCTCCTACAATGAGCAGTTCTTC
V gene: TRBV19
J gene: TRBJ2-1
clone size: NA
D gene: TRBD2

CDR3 protein: CASSLTGQAMGSPLHF
CDR3 DNA: TGTGCCAGCAGCTTAACGGGACAGGCCATGGGTTCACCCCTCCACTTT
V gene: TRBV7-3
J gene: TRBJ1-6
clone size: few
D gene: TRBD1

CDR3 protein: CASREGTEAFF
CDR3 DNA: TGTGCCAGCCGGGAAGGAACTGAAGCTTTCTTT
V gene: TRBV28
J gene: TRBJ1-1
clone size: NA
D gene: NA

CDR3 protein: CSVVGQTNYGYTF
CDR3 DNA: TGCAGCGTCGTCGGACAGACGAACTATGGCTACACCTTC
V gene: TRBV29-1
J gene: TRBJ1-2
clone size: few
D gene: NA

CDR3 protein: CASRARLAGEFTDTQYF
CDR3 DNA: TGTGCCAGTAGGGCCCGACTAGCGGGGGAATTCACAGATACGCAGTATTTT
V gene: TRBV19
J gene: TRBJ2-3
clone size: once
D gene: TRBD2

CDR3 protein: CTSSHDEAGGLETQYF
CDR3 DNA: TGCACCAGCAGCCACGATGAGGCGGGGGGGCTTGAGACCCAGTACTTC
V gene: TRBV1
J gene: TRBJ2-5
clone size: NA
D gene: NA

CDR3 protein: CASSAGGGGYGYTF
CDR3 DNA: TGTGCCAGCAGCGCGGGAGGAGGCGGCTATGGCTACACCTTC
V gene: TRBV28
J gene: TRBJ1-2
clone size: NA
D gene: NA

CDR3 protein: CASSLASTPTDTQYF
CDR3 DNA: TGTGCCAGCAGCTTAGCTAGCACCCCCACAGATACGCAGTATTTT
V gene: TRBV11-2
J gene: TRBJ2-3
clone size: NA
D gene: NA

CDR3 protein: CASSDSGREKLFF
CDR3 DNA: TGCGCCAGCAGTGATTCGGGTCGCGAAAAACTGTTTTTT
V gene: TRBV10-1
J gene: TRBJ1-4
clone size: NA
D gene: NA

CDR3 protein: CASNPHEGAEGYTF
CDR3 DNA: TGTGCCAGCAACCCCCATGAGGGGGCGGAAGGCTACACCTTC
V gene: TRBV28
J gene: TRBJ1-2
clone size: NA
D gene: TRBD1

CDR3 protein: CASSEASRRETQYF
CDR3 DNA: TGTGCCAGCAGTGAAGCCAGCCGGCGGGAGACCCAGTACTTC
V gene: TRBV6-1
J gene: TRBJ2-5
clone size: NA
D gene: NA

CDR3 protein: CASTETGGLDDEQFF
CDR3 DNA: TGTGCCAGCACCGAGACAGGGGGATTGGATGATGAGCAGTTCTTC
V gene: TRBV6-5
J gene: TRBJ2-1
clone size: few
D gene: TRBD1

CDR3 protein: CASSVRRNSGRQETQYF
CDR3 DNA: TGTGCCAGCAGTGTGCGCCGGAATAGCGGCCGCCAAGAGACCCAGTACTTC
V gene: TRBV2
J gene: TRBJ2-5
clone size: NA
D gene: NA

CDR3 protein: CASSENPGTSYEQYF
CDR3 DNA: TGTGCCAGCAGCGAAAACCCCGGGACTAGCTACGAGCAGTACTTC
V gene: TRBV7-3
J gene: TRBJ2-7
clone size: few
D gene: TRBD2

CDR3 protein: CASRGGATTTYNEQFF
CDR3 DNA: TGCGCCAGCAGGGGGGGAGCTACAACAACCTACAATGAGCAGTTCTTC
V gene: TRBV5-1
J gene: TRBJ2-1
clone size: NA
D gene: NA

CDR3 protein: CASRVHSGNTIYF
CDR3 DNA: TGTGCCAGCAGGGTACACTCTGGAAACACCATATATTTT
V gene: TRBV6-5
J gene: TRBJ1-3
clone size: NA
D gene: NA

CDR3 protein: CAISDLRLAGAGEQYF
CDR3 DNA: TGTGCCATCAGTGACCTTCGACTAGCGGGAGCTGGCGAGCAGTACTTC
V gene: TRBV10-3
J gene: TRBJ2-7
clone size: NA
D gene: TRBD2

CDR3 protein: CASSYTDRVLDTQYF
CDR3 DNA: TGTGCCAGCAGTTACACGGACAGGGTGTTAGATACGCAGTATTTT
V gene: TRBV6-5
J gene: TRBJ2-3
clone size: NA
D gene: TRBD1

CDR3 protein: CAISDRDRRNTGELFF
CDR3 DNA: TGTGCCATCAGTGACCGGGACAGGCGGAACACCGGGGAGCTGTTTTTT
V gene: TRBV10-3
J gene: TRBJ2-2
clone size: few
D gene: TRBD1

CDR3 protein: CASSPRLAGGLGETQYF
CDR3 DNA: TGTGCCAGTAGTCCAAGACTAGCGGGGGGGCTGGGGGAGACCCAGTACTTC
V gene: TRBV19
J gene: TRBJ2-5
clone size: NA
D gene: TRBD2

CDR3 protein: CASSARSADTQYF
CDR3 DNA: TGTGCCAGCAGTGCCCGCTCGGCAGATACGCAGTATTTT
V gene: TRBV6-6
J gene: TRBJ2-3
clone size: NA
D gene: NA

CDR3 protein: CASRYGSAGATDTQYF
CDR3 DNA: TGTGCCAGCAGATACGGGTCAGCGGGGGCCACAGATACGCAGTATTTT
V gene: TRBV6-2/TRBV6-3
J gene: TRBJ2-3
clone size: NA
D gene: TRBD2

CDR3 protein: CASSLHQGGRAFF
CDR3 DNA: TGTGCCAGCAGTTTGCATCAGGGGGGTCGCGCTTTCTTT
V gene: TRBV28
J gene: TRBJ1-1
clone size: NA
D gene: TRBD1

CDR3 protein: CASSIRQGASGYTF
CDR3 DNA: TGTGCCAGTAGTATCCGACAGGGGGCTTCGGGCTACACCTTC
V gene: TRBV19
J gene: TRBJ1-2
clone size: NA
D gene: TRBD1

CDR3 protein: CASSSGGYRQPQHF
CDR3 DNA: TGTGCCAGCAGCTCGGGAGGGTACAGGCAGCCCCAGCATTTT
V gene: TRBV6-2/TRBV6-3
J gene: TRBJ1-5
clone size: NA
D gene: NA

CDR3 protein: CASSLLAGGPTGELFF
CDR3 DNA: TGTGCCAGCAGCTTGTTAGCGGGAGGACCCACCGGGGAGCTGTTTTTT
V gene: TRBV5-6
J gene: TRBJ2-2
clone size: NA
D gene: TRBD2